The following is a T cell receptor (beta chain) sequence with its context. This record belongs to a study of blood T cell repertoires in COVID-19. As for the study in general: Acute-phase and convalescent COVID-19 samples originated in the United States, Italy and Spain. PBMCs, B-cell-depleted T cells, or T cells provided the cDNA or gDNA that made up the material.

Under the authors' procedure: Reference gene primer amplification yielded estimated nucleated cell counts. The data were produced by immunoSEQ multiplex PCR, yet TCRdb's version contains in-frame clones alone and is incomplete. That table supplies the V and J calls and clone size; D and trimming were determined from the DNA. The sample holds about 220,000 clones, 80% to 90% seen once. Trimming removed 8 bases at V and 5 bases at J, with 15 bases between. The length of the CDR3 is 13 residues. Germline V lookup: CDR1 SGHAT, CDR2 FQNNGV. Source material: peripheral blood. J is TRBJ2-5 and V is TRBV11-2; the D is unclear. The TCR comes from a man aged 45-65 years with active or convalescent COVID-19. CDR3 nucleotides: TGTGCCAGCGCCCTGAGAGCGTGGGAGACCCAGTACTTC. Its protein is CASALRAWETQYF.